This paragraph reports one TCR beta chain. Per germline, CDR1 MNHNY and CDR2 SVGAGI (reference sequence). The CDR3 loop spans 14 amino acids. The V end lost 7 bases, the J end lost 7 bases, and 19 bases lay between the germline ends. This sample was taken from a study of blood T cell repertoires in COVID-19. In the study overall: The samples span acute and convalescent COVID-19 from the United States, Italy and Spain. PBMCs, B-cell-depleted T cells, or T cells were the source of the cDNA or gDNA that made up the material.

Original analysis: Reference gene primers were amplified, and this amplification served to estimate nucleated cell counts. Using immunoSEQ multiplex PCR, the repertoire was profiled, and TCRdb retains in-frame clones only, with some absent. That table gives V, J and clone size, and the DNA gave D and trimming. Seen here are about 180,000 clones, around 87% observed once, and the top ten hold around 2.7%. This rearrangement joins TRBV6-6 to TRBJ1-1, with a tentative D call TRBD1 (5 bases). The sample comprised peripheral blood. The TCR comes from a middle-aged man with active or convalescent COVID-19. The CDR3 region has the DNA TGTGCCAGCATCCTTACCGACGGACACCTTGAAGCTTTCTTT. The encoded protein is CASILTDGHLEAFF.